This T cell receptor (beta chain) was captured in a study of blood T cell repertoires in COVID-19. Across the study: Samples came from the United States, Italy and Spain, spanning acute and convalescent COVID-19.

Each recovered donor of Cohort 3 presented with two negative PCRs, clearance, or symptom resolution. This CDR3 has 12 amino acids. Germline CDR1 SQVTM, CDR2 ANQGSEA. Trimming took off 7 bases at V and 6 bases at J, with 12 bases between the two ends. Original analysis: Estimates of nucleated cell counts were drawn from the amplification of reference gene primers. Profiled with immunoSEQ multiplex PCR; TCRdb holds only in-frame clones, not every one. V, J and clone size are those of that table, while D and trimming were read from the DNA. This sample has about 330,000 clones, with roughly 85% found just once. This clone was detected only once.

The sequencing input was PBMCs or T cells enriched from blood (not recorded which). This TCR derives from a woman aged 30 to 39 who had recovered from COVID-19. J is TRBJ2-2 and V is TRBV29-1, with a weak D call TRBD1 (5 bases). CDR3 sequence reads: CSASRGSGELFF. Here the CDR3 DNA reads TGCAGCGCATCTAGGGGTTCCGGGGAGCTGTTTTTT.